One and the same sample provided the 28 T cell receptor beta chains below, sequenced in a study of cytomegalovirus exposure and HLA in healthy donors. Repertoires were generated with immunoSEQ multiplex PCR, while TCRdb's copy carries only in-frame clones and drops some. The table includes 100,000 to 150,000 clones, roughly nine tenths detected once. Sequenced: PBMCs. Receptors were obtained from a young man in good health and CMV-seronegative.

The genes are TRBV7-3 and TRBJ2-2; 11 nucleotides match TRBD1. The CDR3 has 16 amino acids. V gave up 4 bases and J gave up 7 bases; unmatched junction bases: 8. The germline gives CDR1 SGHTA, CDR2 FQGTGA. CDR3: CASSWTGGTIGGELFF. Here the CDR3 DNA reads TGTGCCAGCAGCTGGACAGGGGGCACGATTGGCGGGGAGCTGTTTTTT.

The genes are TRBV5-4 and TRBJ2-5, with TRBD2 identical over 10 bases. The trim removed 2 bases at V and 2 bases at J, leaving 6 bases unmatched. The CDR3 sequence is 16 residues long. Germline lookup yields CDR1 SGHNT and CDR2 YYREEE (reference sequence). The CDR3 nucleotides are TGTGCCAGCAGCTTAGGGCTAGCGGGGGTACAAGAGACCCAGTACTTC. Its translation: CASSLGLAGVQETQYF.

The rearrangement links TRBV18 to TRBJ1-1; 8 bases align to TRBD1. Losses at the gene ends were 3 bases for V and 4 bases for J; bases not matched to a gene: 13. From germline, CDR1 is KGHSH and CDR2 LQKENI. The CDR3 spans 17 residues. This CDR3 is CASSPNRGFWERTEAFF. In DNA, the CDR3 is TGTGCCAGCTCACCCAACAGGGGGTTTTGGGAACGCACTGAAGCTTTCTTT.

The genes are TRBV5-1 and TRBJ2-7; 12 nucleotides match TRBD1. Germline V CDR1 and CDR2: SGHRS, YFSETQ. The CDR3 is made up of 15 amino acids. The trim removed 4 bases at V and 6 bases at J, leaving 8 bases unmatched. DNA of the CDR3: TGCGCCAGCAGCCTTACCGGGACAGGGGGCTTCGAGCAGTACTTC. This encodes CASSLTGTGGFEQYF.

A single count supports this clone. This chain uses TRBV11-2 with TRBJ2-7; possible D gene TRBD2, 6 bases. The germline CDR1 and CDR2 sequences are SGHAT and FQNNGV. The CDR3 totals 14 residues. With 4 bases removed from V and 0 bases from J, the gap between germline ends came to 10 bases. In DNA, the CDR3 is TGTGCCAGCAGCTCCGGGGGAAGCTCCTACGAGCAGTACTTC. Protein: CASSSGGSSYEQYF.

This clone was found a few times. J is TRBJ1-2 and V is TRBV4-2; 7 bases line up with TRBD1. This CDR3 spans 15 amino acids. V lost 0 bases and J lost 5; bases outside the gene matches: 6. The germline CDR1 and CDR2 sequences are LGHNA and YNFKEQ. The CDR3 DNA reads as TGTGCCAGCAGCCAAGAGGTGGGGACAGCATATGGCTACACCTTC. This sequence encodes CASSQEVGTAYGYTF.

V usage is TRBV5-6 and J usage is TRBJ2-3; D remains ambiguous. Germline V gives CDR1 SGHDT, CDR2 YYEEEE. The CDR3 is 15 residues long. V lost 4 bases to trimming and J lost 0 bases, with 12 bases between them. CDR3 region: CASSPSWSSTDTQYF. The CDR3 DNA is TGTGCCAGCAGCCCCTCTTGGAGTAGCACAGATACGCAGTATTTT.

V and J are TRBV7-9 and TRBJ2-7; D possibly corresponds to TRBD2 (6 bases). The CDR3 has 14 amino acids. V lost 3 bases and J lost 2, with 11 bases in between. Germline lookup yields CDR1 SEHNR and CDR2 FQNEAQ (reference sequence). The CDR3 DNA is TGTGCCAGCAGCTTGGGGACTGCAACCTACGAGCAGTACTTC. Encoded protein: CASSLGTATYEQYF. Full variable domain (missing parts from reference TRBV7-9 and TRBJ2-7): DTGVSQNPRHKITKRGQNVTFRCDPISEHNRLYWYRQTLGQGPEFLTYFQNEAQLEKSRLLSDRFSAERPKGSFSTLEIQRTEQGDSAMYLCASSLGTATYEQYFGPGTRLTVT.

The table lists this clone with a count of one. The rearrangement links TRBV15 to TRBJ2-7; 7 bases fit TRBD1. This CDR3 is 15 amino acids long. V shed 1 base, J shed 2 bases, and the junction held 5 bases outside the gene matches. From germline, CDR1 is LNHNV and CDR2 YYDKDF (reference sequence). The CDR3 sequence: CATSRVDGQAYEQYF. The CDR3 bases are TGTGCCACCAGCAGAGTAGACGGACAGGCCTACGAGCAGTACTTC. The entire variable domain, with the rest obtained from reference TRBV15 and TRBJ2-7, is as follows: DAMVIQNPRYQVTQFGKPVTLSCSQTLNHNVMYWYQQKSSQAPKLLFHYYDKDFNNEADTPDNFQSRRPNTSFCFLDIRSPGLGDTAMYLCATSRVDGQAYEQYFGPGTRLTVT.

The chain combines TRBV2 with TRBJ1-3, with 7 nucleotides matching TRBD1. The CDR3 extends over 13 amino acids. CDR1 and CDR2 from the germline V gene are SNHLY and FYNNEI. V trimming: 4 bases; J trimming: 6 bases; junction bases outside the gene matches: 3. The CDR3 here is CASSGQGLNTIYF. The CDR3 region has the DNA TGTGCCAGCAGTGGACAGGGACTAAACACCATATATTTT.

This clone turned up a few times. The chain couples TRBV19 to TRBJ1-2, with 9 bases identical to TRBD1. Germline CDR1 reads LNHDA; CDR2 reads SQIVND (reference sequence). The CDR3 is 14 amino acids. The junction had 7 bases not matched to a gene; V was cut back by 5 bases and J by 6 bases. The CDR3, as DNA: TGTGCCAGTAGTCTCCCGGGGACAGGGAATGGCTACACCTTC. It codes for CASSLPGTGNGYTF.

J is TRBJ2-3 and V is TRBV9; the match to TRBD1 covers 8 bases. The CDR3 covers 16 residues. Germline V gene lookup returns CDR1 SGDLS and CDR2 YYNGEE. V shed 4 bases, J shed 0 bases, and the junction held 7 bases outside the gene matches. The chain's CDR3 is CASSSLGTGSTDTQYF. Here the CDR3 DNA reads TGTGCCAGCAGCAGCCTTGGGACAGGTAGCACAGATACGCAGTATTTT.

CDR3 nucleotides: TGTGCCAGCAGCTTGTTGGCCCAAGTCTCTGGGGCCAACGTCCTGACTTTC. Residues: CASSLLAQVSGANVLTF. The chain employs TRBV5-4 and TRBJ2-6; D uncertain. The germline V and J ends were trimmed by 1 base and 0 bases, with 11 bases remaining between them. The germline gives CDR1 SGHNT, CDR2 YYREEE (reference sequence). The CDR3 is 17 amino acids.

This chain links TRBV6-1 with TRBJ1-2, with 10 bases aligning to TRBD1. Losses at the gene ends were 4 bases for V and 8 bases for J; bases not matched to a gene: 7. Germline-derived CDR1 and CDR2 are MNHNS and SASEGT. The CDR3 extends over 14 amino acids. The CDR3 DNA is TGTGCCAGCAGTGCAGATGACAGGGGGCCGGGCTACACCTTC. It is translated as CASSADDRGPGYTF.

The chain joins TRBV2 to TRBJ2-5; perhaps TRBD2 as D (6 bases). The CDR3 is 11 residues long. Germline CDR1 and CDR2: SNHLY and FYNNEI. Between the trimmed V and J ends, which lost 7 bases and 3 bases, there was a span of 6 bases. This CDR3 reads CASKREETQYF. The CDR3 coding sequence is TGTGCCAGCAAGCGGGAAGAGACCCAGTACTTC.

The chain joins TRBV5-6 to TRBJ2-3; D perhaps matches TRBD2 (6 bases). The CDR3 consists of 14 residues. With 0 bases removed from V and 5 bases from J, the gap between germline ends came to 10 bases. The germline V gene encodes CDR1 SGHDT and CDR2 YYEEEE. The CDR3 here is CASSLVWREDTQYF. The CDR3 region has the DNA TGTGCCAGCAGCTTGGTCTGGCGGGAAGATACGCAGTATTTT.

The chain recombines TRBV15 with TRBJ2-7; 7 nucleotides line up with TRBD1. The germline V gene encodes CDR1 LNHNV and CDR2 YYDKDF (reference sequence). This CDR3 is built from 15 residues. V was clipped by 1 base and J by 2 bases; unmatched bases: 5. The CDR3 loop is CATSRGKGAPYEQYF. CDR3 nucleotide sequence: TGTGCCACCAGCAGAGGCAAGGGGGCCCCCTACGAGCAGTACTTC.

V usage is TRBV5-1 and J usage is TRBJ1-2; the match to TRBD1 covers 7 bases. In germline, CDR1 is SGHRS, CDR2 YFSETQ. The length of the CDR3 is 15 residues. The junction had 6 bases not matched to a gene; V was cut back by 4 bases and J by 0 bases. The CDR3: CASSTGQRANYGYTF. The CDR3 DNA reads as TGCGCCAGCAGCACGGGACAGCGAGCTAACTATGGCTACACCTTC.

This chain joins TRBV7-9 and TRBJ1-2; D call uncertain. The CDR3 runs to 17 residues. Looked up from germline, CDR1 is SEHNR and CDR2 is FQNEAQ (reference sequence). V was pared by 4 bases and J by 0 bases, with 18 bases between. The CDR3 nucleotides are TGTGCCAGCAGCTCCCGCTCGACTTCAGCCCCTAACTATGGCTACACCTTC. It is translated as CASSSRSTSAPNYGYTF.

The chain joins TRBV7-6 to TRBJ2-5; 8 bases fit TRBD2. The V segment lost 4 bases and the J segment 3 bases; nucleotides outside the gene matches: 7. CDR3 size: 15 residues. The germline gives CDR1 SGHVS, CDR2 FNYEAQ. The CDR3 nucleotides are TGTGCCAGCAGCTCGGGACGGGGGGGGAAAGAGACCCAGTACTTC. This sequence encodes CASSSGRGGKETQYF.

The V call is TRBV10-3, the J call TRBJ2-7, with TRBD2 identical over 7 bases. Unmatched junction bases numbered 9, after V lost 5 bases and J lost 2 bases. The germline gives CDR1 ENHRY, CDR2 SYGVKD. The length of the CDR3 is 15 residues. The CDR3, as DNA: TGTGCCATCAGTCCTAGCCGGGGGGTAACCTACGAGCAGTACTTC. Protein sequence: CAISPSRGVTYEQYF.

This chain uses TRBV18 with TRBJ2-5; D unclear. Germline V gene data show CDR1 as KGHSH and CDR2 as LQKENI. The CDR3 has 13 amino acids. V was shortened by 4 bases and J by 5 bases, with 11 bases between the two germline ends. CDR3 coding DNA: TGTGCCAGCTCACGTCGGCTCGGGGAGACCCAGTACTTC. Protein sequence: CASSRRLGETQYF. Together with reference TRBV18 and TRBJ2-5, the CDR3 gives the full variable domain: NAGVMQNPRHLVRRRGQEARLRCSPMKGHSHVYWYRQLPEEGLKFMVYLQKENIIDESGMPKERFSAEFPKEGPSILRIQQVVRGDSAAYFCASSRRLGETQYFGPGTRLLVL.

This rearrangement joins TRBV6-5 to TRBJ2-1; 10 bases agree with TRBD1. This CDR3 is 15 amino acids long. With 6 bases clipped from V and 9 bases from J, the junction kept 11 bases outside the gene matches. The germline gives CDR1 MNHEY, CDR2 SVGAGI. CDR3 sequence (DNA): TGTGCCAGCAGCGGGGACAGGGGTGGCTATAGTGAGCAGTTCTTC. It translates to CASSGDRGGYSEQFF.

The chain carries TRBV25-1 and TRBJ2-1; TRBD1 is a possible D gene (6 bases). V lost 2 bases, J lost 3 bases, and 17 bases lay in between. The germline V gene has CDR1 MGHDK and CDR2 SYGVNS. This CDR3 contains 17 residues. CDR3 amino acids: CASSEGGGSGVYNEQFF. In DNA form, the CDR3 reads TGTGCCAGCAGTGAAGGAGGCGGGTCAGGGGTCTACAATGAGCAGTTCTTC.

The gene calls are TRBV18 and TRBJ2-1; D is undetermined. Germline loops: CDR1 KGHSH, CDR2 LQKENI. V shed 1 base and J shed 1 base, with 14 bases lying between them. The CDR3 is 17 residues long. The CDR3 region has the DNA TGTGCCAGCTCACCACTCCCACCCCAGAGGTCCTACAATGAGCAGTTCTTC. Protein product: CASSPLPPQRSYNEQFF. The whole variable domain, filled in from reference TRBV18 and TRBJ2-1, reads NAGVMQNPRHLVRRRGQEARLRCSPMKGHSHVYWYRQLPEEGLKFMVYLQKENIIDESGMPKERFSAEFPKEGPSILRIQQVVRGDSAAYFCASSPLPPQRSYNEQFFGPGTRLTVL.

V usage is TRBV6-5 and J usage is TRBJ1-6, with D perhaps TRBD1 (5 bases). The germline V and J ends were trimmed by 5 bases and 7 bases, with 12 bases remaining between them. The V gene's germline CDR1 is MNHEY and CDR2 SVGAGI. CDR3 length: 14 residues. CDR3: CASSQTGQNSPLHF. The CDR3 DNA sequence: TGTGCCAGCAGTCAGACCGGACAAAATTCACCCCTCCACTTT.

V and J are TRBV11-2 and TRBJ2-5; D might be TRBD1 (5 bases). Germline CDR1 is SGHAT and CDR2 is FQNNGV. The CDR3 spans 13 residues. Trimming removed 5 bases from V and 6 bases from J, with 13 bases in between. This CDR3 reads CASSTDIGQTQYF. CDR3 nucleotides: TGTGCCAGCAGCACGGACATTGGACAGACCCAGTACTTC.

This chain connects TRBV7-9 to TRBJ1-2; 11 nucleotides align to TRBD1. The CDR3 contains 15 residues. Losses at the gene ends were 6 bases for V and 5 bases for J; bases not matched to a gene: 8. The germline CDR1 and CDR2 sequences are SEHNR and FQNEAQ (reference sequence). CDR3 residues: CASSWTGGASYGYTF. In nucleotides, the CDR3 is TGTGCCAGCAGTTGGACAGGGGGCGCATCTTATGGCTACACCTTC.